The source of this T cell receptor beta chain is a study of Ad26.COV2.S vaccination and SARS-CoV-2 variants. Turning to the study itself: The donor was enrolled in the Ad26.COV2.S arm of the COV1001 trial. Ad26.COV2.S was injected intramuscularly once or twice, 56 days apart.

Method: immunoSEQ multiplex PCR; TCRdb's copy keeps in-frame clones and lacks some. The top ten hold around 3.5% of the sample, which has around 250,000 clones, about 89% seen once. This sample's treatment: 19 received Ad26.COV2.S at low or high dose, single or two shots; 5 received placebo; per-sample allocation not given. Sampling took place 63 days after the first vaccine or placebo injection. An Ad26 vector was used to express Wuhan-strain SARS-CoV-2 spike as the vaccine. Overall study results and limits: Substantial post-vaccination breadth of spike-specific CD8+ and CD4+ T cell responses was reported.

A remark on this clone: Its antigen is not identified.

This specimen consisted of peripheral blood, obtained in a trial of Ad26.COV2.S vaccine versus placebo. This clonotype was sampled from a person aged 18-65 years who received the Ad26.COV2.S COVID-19 vaccine or a placebo.

CDR3 loop: CASSIRGDRGTYGYTF. Here the CDR3 DNA reads TGTGCCAGCAGCATCCGCGGGGACAGGGGGACCTATGGCTACACCTTC. This rearrangement joins TRBV6-6 to TRBJ1-2; TRBD1 matches at 11 bases. This CDR3 has 16 amino acids. Germline values: CDR1 MNHNY, CDR2 SVGAGI (reference sequence). V shed 6 bases, J shed 4 bases, and the junction held 10 bases outside the gene matches.